This TCR beta chain derives from a study of cytomegalovirus exposure and HLA in healthy donors. The PCR contained 60 Vbeta and 13 Jbeta primers. Clones were read by immunoSEQ multiplex PCR, and TCRdb kept only the in-frame ones, dropping some. The sample includes around 200,000 clones, around 80% of them seen just once. General study points: Analyzed later, association rates of TCRs varied across HLA loci, with DRB1 most and HLA-C fewest.

Deletions cut 3 bases from V and 3 bases from J, with 6 bases between. Germline V gene sequence: CDR1 SGHRS, CDR2 YFSETQ. The CDR3 extends over 13 amino acids. Turning to this clone: Antigen unknown.

The genes are TRBV5-1 and TRBJ2-2; no clear D. The sequenced sample consisted of PBMCs. This sequence was found in a woman aged 60 to 75 in good health and CMV-seropositive. The CDR3 loop reads CASSSRDTGELFF. Here the CDR3 DNA reads TGCGCCAGCAGCTCCCGGGACACCGGGGAGCTGTTTTTT.